This TCR beta chain was sequenced for a study of tumor-infiltrating lymphocytes in primary liver carcinoma. Study information: Lesions, classed as T1-T3 N0M0, spanned 4.2 to 10 cm across. Notes on the study in general: Tumor region pairs overlapped more than did tumor-adjacent and tumor-blood pairs.

As for this clonotype: Antigen unknown. This CDR3 fails to terminate in the conserved phenylalanine or tryptophan, so it likely reflects a read error.

TCR beta cDNA was made from 400 to 500 ng total RNA with a constant-region primer. Generation of the TCR beta libraries relied on three nested multiplex PCR rounds using slightly modified ARM-PCR. Two initial PCR rounds of around 9 cycles each paired TRBV1-TRBV30 forward primers with a C-beta reverse primer. One entry per CDR3 protein results from TCRdb running MiXCR on the multiplex PCR reads. This table holds tens of thousands of distinct CDR3 sequences, about three quarters found once. This CDR3 spans 14 amino acids. Germline assignment: CDR1 SGHAT and CDR2 FQNNGV. Co-extracting RNA and DNA was done with about 20-33 mg of unsorted bulk tissue as input. Subjects presented with primary liver carcinoma managed by surgical resection. The patients lived with chronic HBV infection and had not yet received any treatment.

The rearrangement links TRBV11-2 to TRBJ1-4; D gene unclear. The clonotype originates from a man aged 35 to 55 with primary liver carcinoma and hepatitis B virus infection. Material: liver tumor tissue from sampling region 2. Noted subset: tumor region T2, inferior pole. The CDR3 sequence is CAGSLEVGHEKLFS. The DNA of the CDR3 is TGTGCCGGCAGCTTAGAGGTTGGGCACGAAAAACTGTTTTCT.